This T cell receptor (beta chain) was retrieved from a study of T cell responses to AZD1222 COVID-19 vaccine. Whole-study results and caveats: Only six or seven AZD1222 recipients tested seropositive at baseline. No day 14 peak samples; only post-peak repertoires were characterized.

Second doses at about 4 or about 12 weeks were pooled. The CDR3 totals 15 residues. Between the trimmed V and J ends, which lost 6 bases and 0 bases, there was a span of 12 bases. Germline CDR1 and CDR2: SNHLY and FYNNEI. This table comes from immunoSEQ multiplex PCR, and its TCRdb copy is limited to in-frame clones, with some not included. There are roughly 60,000 clones in the sample; about 74% occur only once, and under 4.5% lies in the top ten. This clone was found a few times. Its antigen is undetermined. The clonotype originates from an adult who received the AZD1222 COVID-19 vaccine. The specimen was peripheral blood, collected 28 days after the second AZD1222 dose. This chain joins TRBV2 and TRBJ2-1, with unresolved D. Written as DNA, the CDR3 is TGTGCCAGCAGAGCTACCGGAAGCTCCTACAATGAGCAGTTCTTC. This codes for CASRATGSSYNEQFF.